Listed below are T cell receptor beta chains from one sample, sequenced in a study of blood T cell repertoires in COVID-19. Only in-frame clones appear in the TCRdb table, and some are missing; sequencing was by immunoSEQ multiplex PCR. Of about 670,000 clones listed, 70% to 90% are singletons. The specimen was peripheral blood. All receptors come from a woman between 18 and 29 years old with acute or convalescent COVID-19. CDR3s include the opening cysteine and the closing phenylalanine or tryptophan. A D gene is named only where the DNA matches it firmly. For some rows the clone size is stated as once, few or many, or as a class when expanded; others skip it.

d_call,clone_size,j_call,v_call,cdr3_nt,cdr3_aa
TRBD1,.,TRBJ1-2,TRBV7-9,TGTGCCAGCAGCCGAGGCTGGGGACAGGGGGCATTGGGCTACACCTTC,CASSRGWGQGALGYTF
.,.,TRBJ1-1,TRBV19,TGTGCCTCGTCCCGGGACATCACTGAAGCTTTCTTT,CASSRDITEAFF
.,.,TRBJ1-6,TRBV27,TGTGCCAGCAGTGCAGGGTCAAATTCACCCCTCCACTTT,CASSAGSNSPLHF
.,.,TRBJ1-6,TRBV12-5,TGTGCTAGTGGTTTGGTACGGTTCCAGGGGCTAGGTTCACCCCTCCACTTT,CASGLVRFQGLGSPLHF
TRBD1,.,TRBJ1-2,TRBV5-4,TGTGCCAGCAGCTCCTCGGACAGGTCCTATGGCTACACCTTC,CASSSSDRSYGYTF
TRBD1,.,TRBJ2-7,TRBV6-2/TRBV6-3,TGTGCCAGCACCCCCCATAGGCCGGGACAGGGGGCCTACGAGCAGTACTTC,CASTPHRPGQGAYEQYF
TRBD1,few,TRBJ2-7,TRBV3-1/TRBV3-2,TGTGCCAGCAGCCAAGGGGGACAGCCCTACGAGCAGTACTTC,CASSQGGQPYEQYF
.,.,TRBJ1-5,TRBV11-2,TGTGCCAGCAGCAATGGACTGATCAATCAGCCCCAGCATTTT,CASSNGLINQPQHF
TRBD2,.,TRBJ2-1,TRBV9,TGTGCCAGCAGCGCAGGACTAGCGGTTTACTCCTACAATGAGCAGTTCTTC,CASSAGLAVYSYNEQFF
TRBD2,.,TRBJ2-1,TRBV5-1,TGCGCCAGCAGCCTTAGCGGGGATATCTACAATGAGCAGTTCTTC,CASSLSGDIYNEQFF
.,.,TRBJ1-1,TRBV29-1,TGCAGAAGGGCAGGGTTGAACACTGAAGCTTTCTTT,CRRAGLNTEAFF
.,.,TRBJ1-5,TRBV4-1,TGCGCCAGCAGCCGGAGTAAGTTACTCGGGAGCAATCAGCCCCAGCATTTT,CASSRSKLLGSNQPQHF
.,once,TRBJ1-5,TRBV30,TGTGCCTGGAGTTCCTCCCAGGATCAGCCCCAGCATTTT,CAWSSSQDQPQHF
.,.,TRBJ2-3,TRBV11-2,TGTGCCAGCAGCCCTTCGGGGGATACCCTACAAGCAGATACGCAGTATTTT,CASSPSGDTLQADTQYF
.,.,TRBJ2-3,TRBV2,TGTGCCACCCTGGGGGCGGAAACAGATACGCAGTATTTT,CATLGAETDTQYF
.,.,TRBJ1-2,TRBV30,TGTGCCTGGAGTGTATCGGGGGTAGGCTATGGCTACACCTTC,CAWSVSGVGYGYTF
.,.,TRBJ1-1,TRBV5-6,TGTGCCATTTCGCAGGGTCCGAACACTGAAGCTTTCTTT,CAISQGPNTEAFF
.,.,TRBJ1-6,TRBV15,TGTGCCACCAGCATAATCGGTTTACGGAATTCACCCCTCCACTTT,CATSIIGLRNSPLHF
.,.,TRBJ1-2,TRBV6-4,TGTGCCAGCAGTGACACCGGGACTGGCCCTGGCTACACCTTC,CASSDTGTGPGYTF
.,.,TRBJ2-7,TRBV3-1/TRBV3-2,TGTGCCAGCAGCCCCAGGACAGCCACCTCCTACGAGCAGTACTTC,CASSPRTATSYEQYF
TRBD1,.,TRBJ2-6,TRBV18,TGTGCCAGCTCACGGGACCAGGGGGCTGGGGCCAACGTCCTGACTTTC,CASSRDQGAGANVLTF
.,.,TRBJ2-5,TRBV6-2/TRBV6-3,TGTGCCAGCAGCTCGGTGTACCAAGAGACCCAGTACTTC,CASSSVYQETQYF
TRBD2,.,TRBJ2-7,TRBV7-2,TGTGCCAGCAGCTCGTCTAGCGGGGGTTCCTACGAGCAGTACTTC,CASSSSSGGSYEQYF
TRBD1,.,TRBJ2-7,TRBV4-1,TGCGCCAGCAGCCAAGATTGGGCAGGGGGCGAGCAGTACTTC,CASSQDWAGGEQYF
TRBD1,.,TRBJ2-2,TRBV10-3,TGTGCCACGGCTGATTCGACAGGGGGTGGTGGGGAGCTGTTTTTT,CATADSTGGGGELFF
TRBD1,.,TRBJ2-5,TRBV14,TGTGCCAGCAGCCAAGGGGACAGGGTAGAAGAGACCCAGTACTTC,CASSQGDRVEETQYF